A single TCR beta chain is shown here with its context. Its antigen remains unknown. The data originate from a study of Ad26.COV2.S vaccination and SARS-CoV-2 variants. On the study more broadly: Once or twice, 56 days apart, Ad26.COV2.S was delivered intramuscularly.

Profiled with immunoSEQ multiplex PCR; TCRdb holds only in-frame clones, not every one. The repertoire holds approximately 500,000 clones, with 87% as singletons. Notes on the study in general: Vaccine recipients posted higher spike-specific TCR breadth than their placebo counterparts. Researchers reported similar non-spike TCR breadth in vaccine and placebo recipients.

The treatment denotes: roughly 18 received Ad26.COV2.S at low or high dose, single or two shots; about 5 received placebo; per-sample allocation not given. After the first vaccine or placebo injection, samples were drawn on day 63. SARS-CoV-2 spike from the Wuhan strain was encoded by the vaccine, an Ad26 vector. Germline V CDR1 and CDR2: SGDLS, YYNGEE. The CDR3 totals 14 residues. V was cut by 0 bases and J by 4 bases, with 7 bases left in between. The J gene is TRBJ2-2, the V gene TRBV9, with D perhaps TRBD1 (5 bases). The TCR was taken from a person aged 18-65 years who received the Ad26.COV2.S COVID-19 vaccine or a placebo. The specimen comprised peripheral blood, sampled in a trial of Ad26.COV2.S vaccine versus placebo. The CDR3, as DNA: TGTGCCAGCAGCGTAGCACAGGCCACCGGGGAGCTGTTTTTT. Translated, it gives CASSVAQATGELFF.